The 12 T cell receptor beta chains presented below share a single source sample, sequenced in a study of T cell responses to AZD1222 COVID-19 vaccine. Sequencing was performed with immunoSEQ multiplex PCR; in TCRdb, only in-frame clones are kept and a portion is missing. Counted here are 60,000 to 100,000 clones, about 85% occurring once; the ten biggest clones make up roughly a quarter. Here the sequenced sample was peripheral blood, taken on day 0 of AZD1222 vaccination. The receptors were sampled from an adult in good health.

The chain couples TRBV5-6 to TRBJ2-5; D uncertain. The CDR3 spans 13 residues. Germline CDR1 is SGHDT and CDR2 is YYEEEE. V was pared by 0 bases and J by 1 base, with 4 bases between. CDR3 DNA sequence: TGTGCCAGCAGCTTGGGGGCCCAAGAGACCCAGTACTTC. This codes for CASSLGAQETQYF.

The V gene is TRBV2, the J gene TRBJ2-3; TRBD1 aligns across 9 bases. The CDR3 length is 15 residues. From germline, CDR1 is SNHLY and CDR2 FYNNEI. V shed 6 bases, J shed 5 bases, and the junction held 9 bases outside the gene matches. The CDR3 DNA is TGTGCCAGCAGCCTGGGACAGGGAGGGGAAGATACGCAGTATTTT. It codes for CASSLGQGGEDTQYF.

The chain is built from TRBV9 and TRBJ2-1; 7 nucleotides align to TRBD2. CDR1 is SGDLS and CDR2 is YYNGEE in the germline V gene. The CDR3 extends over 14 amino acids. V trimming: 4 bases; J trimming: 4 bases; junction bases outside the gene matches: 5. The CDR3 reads CASSLRGGYNEQFF. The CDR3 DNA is TGTGCCAGCAGCTTACGCGGGGGATACAATGAGCAGTTCTTC. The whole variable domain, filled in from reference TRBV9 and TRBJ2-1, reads DSGVTQTPKHLITATGQRVTLRCSPRSGDLSVYWYQQSLDQGLQFLIQYYNGEERAKGNILERFSAQQFPDLHSELNLSSLELGDSALYFCASSLRGGYNEQFFGPGTRLTVL.

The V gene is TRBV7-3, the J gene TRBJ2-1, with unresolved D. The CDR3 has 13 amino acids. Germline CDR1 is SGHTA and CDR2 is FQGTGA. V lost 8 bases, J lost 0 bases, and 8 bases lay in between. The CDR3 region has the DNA TGTGCCAGCGGGCCTAGCTCCTACAATGAGCAGTTCTTC. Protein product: CASGPSSYNEQFF.

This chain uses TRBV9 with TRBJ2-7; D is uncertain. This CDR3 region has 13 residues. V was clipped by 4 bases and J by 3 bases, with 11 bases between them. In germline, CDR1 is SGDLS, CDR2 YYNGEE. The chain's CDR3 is CASSPRPNYEQYF. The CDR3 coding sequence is TGTGCCAGCAGCCCCCGGCCCAACTACGAGCAGTACTTC.

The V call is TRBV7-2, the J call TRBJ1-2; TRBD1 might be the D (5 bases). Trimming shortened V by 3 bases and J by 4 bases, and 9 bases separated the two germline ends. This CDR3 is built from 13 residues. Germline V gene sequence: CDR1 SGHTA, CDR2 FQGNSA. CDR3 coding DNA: TGTGCCAGCAGCTTGGGGGACGGCTATGGCTACACCTTC. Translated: CASSLGDGYGYTF.

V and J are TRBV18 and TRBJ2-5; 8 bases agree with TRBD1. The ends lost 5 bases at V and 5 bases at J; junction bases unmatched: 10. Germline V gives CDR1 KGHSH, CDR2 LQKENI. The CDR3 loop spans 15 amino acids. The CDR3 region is CASSSGQGGMETQYF. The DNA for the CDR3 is TGTGCCAGCTCATCTGGACAGGGAGGTATGGAGACCCAGTACTTC.

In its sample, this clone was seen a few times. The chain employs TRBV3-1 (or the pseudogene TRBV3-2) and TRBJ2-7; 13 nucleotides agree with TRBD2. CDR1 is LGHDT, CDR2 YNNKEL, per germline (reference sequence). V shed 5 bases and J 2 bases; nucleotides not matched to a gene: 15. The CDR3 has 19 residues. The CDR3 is CASSGGQGLAGRITYEQYF. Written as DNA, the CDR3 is TGTGCCAGCAGCGGGGGCCAGGGACTAGCGGGACGAATAACCTACGAGCAGTACTTC.

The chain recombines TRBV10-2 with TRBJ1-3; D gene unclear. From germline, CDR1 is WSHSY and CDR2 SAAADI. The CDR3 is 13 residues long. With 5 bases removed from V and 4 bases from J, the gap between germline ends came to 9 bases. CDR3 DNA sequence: TGCGCCAGCAGTCCGGGCCGCGGAAACACCATATATTTT. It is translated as CASSPGRGNTIYF.

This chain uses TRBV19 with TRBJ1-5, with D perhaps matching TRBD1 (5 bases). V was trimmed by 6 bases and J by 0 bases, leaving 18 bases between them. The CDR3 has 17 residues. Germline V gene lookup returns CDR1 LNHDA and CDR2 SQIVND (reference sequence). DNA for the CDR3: TGTGCCAGTAGCGGTTGGACACGCCTAACTAGCAATCAGCCCCAGCATTTT. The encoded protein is CASSGWTRLTSNQPQHF.

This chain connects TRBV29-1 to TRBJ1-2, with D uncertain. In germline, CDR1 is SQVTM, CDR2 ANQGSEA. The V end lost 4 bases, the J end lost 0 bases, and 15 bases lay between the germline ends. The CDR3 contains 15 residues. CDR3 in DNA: TGCAGCGTTGGGGTCCTACCAGCCACTAACTATGGCTACACCTTC. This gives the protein CSVGVLPATNYGYTF.

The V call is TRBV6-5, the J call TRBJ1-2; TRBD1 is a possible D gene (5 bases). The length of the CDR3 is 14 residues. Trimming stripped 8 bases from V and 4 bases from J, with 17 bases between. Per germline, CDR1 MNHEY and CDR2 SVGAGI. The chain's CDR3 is CASADSRSPYGYTF. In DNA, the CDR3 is TGTGCCAGCGCCGACAGCCGTTCCCCCTATGGCTACACCTTC.